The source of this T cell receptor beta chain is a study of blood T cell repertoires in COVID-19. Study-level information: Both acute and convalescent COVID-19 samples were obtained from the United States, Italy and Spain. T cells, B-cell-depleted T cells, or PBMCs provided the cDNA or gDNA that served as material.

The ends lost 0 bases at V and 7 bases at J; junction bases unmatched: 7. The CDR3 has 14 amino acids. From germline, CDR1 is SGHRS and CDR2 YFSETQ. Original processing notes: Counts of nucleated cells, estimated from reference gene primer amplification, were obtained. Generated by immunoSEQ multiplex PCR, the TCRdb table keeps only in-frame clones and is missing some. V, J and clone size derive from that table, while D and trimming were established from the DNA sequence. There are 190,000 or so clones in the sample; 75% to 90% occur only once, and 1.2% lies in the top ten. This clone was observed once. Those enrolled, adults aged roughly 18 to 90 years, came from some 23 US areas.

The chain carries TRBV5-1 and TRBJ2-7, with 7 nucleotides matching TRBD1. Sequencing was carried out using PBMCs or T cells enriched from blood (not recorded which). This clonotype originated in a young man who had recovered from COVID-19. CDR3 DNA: TGCGCCAGCAGCTTGGCGCAGGGGGTACGGGAGCAGTACTTC. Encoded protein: CASSLAQGVREQYF.